The 30 T cell receptor beta chains reported below all come from one sample, sequenced in a study of T cell responses to AZD1222 COVID-19 vaccine. Libraries were prepared by immunoSEQ multiplex PCR; TCRdb keeps only in-frame clonotypes and omits some of them. The table includes roughly 50,000 clones, more than 70% detected once. The sequencing here drew on peripheral blood, taken 28 days after the second AZD1222 dose. The receptor set was obtained from an adult who received the AZD1222 COVID-19 vaccine.

The CDR3 spells CASSPTLGAGGETQYF. For the CDR3, the DNA is TGTGCCAGCAGCCCAACACTAGGAGCGGGGGGAGAGACCCAGTACTTC. The V and J genes are TRBV7-9 and TRBJ2-5; 9 bases are shared with TRBD2. Germline CDR1 and CDR2: SEHNR and FQNEAQ (reference sequence). This CDR3 contains 16 residues. V lost 5 bases and J lost 4; bases outside the gene matches: 11.

The chain combines TRBV29-1 with TRBJ1-2; a possible D gene is TRBD1 (5 bases). CDR1 SQVTM and CDR2 ANQGSEA come from the germline V gene. Trimming cost V 7 bases and J 2 bases, with 14 bases left between them. This CDR3 comprises 13 residues. The CDR3 nucleotides read TGCAGCGCCTTAGGACACCCGAACTATGGCTACACCTTC. Its translation: CSALGHPNYGYTF.

DNA of the CDR3: TGTGCCAGCAGCCAAGTGGGTGTCGAGCAGTACTTC. It yields the protein CASSQVGVEQYF. This chain links TRBV3-1 (or the pseudogene TRBV3-2) with TRBJ2-7; D gene ambiguous. The CDR3 totals 12 residues. The germline V gene has CDR1 LGHDT and CDR2 YNNKEL (reference sequence). Trimming stripped 1 base from V and 6 bases from J, with 7 bases between.

The rearrangement links TRBV3-1 (or the pseudogene TRBV3-2) to TRBJ1-6; D unclear. V shed 3 bases and J shed 4 bases, with 10 bases lying between them. The CDR3 length is 15 residues. Germline V lookup: CDR1 LGHDT, CDR2 YNNKEL (reference sequence). CDR3 bases: TGTGCCAGCAGCCAGGGAGGGAATTATAATTCACCCCTCCACTTT. Protein: CASSQGGNYNSPLHF.

V and J are TRBV12-3 or TRBV12-4 and TRBJ2-2; perhaps TRBD2 as D (6 bases). V lost 3 bases and J 7 bases, leaving 9 bases between the germline ends. The CDR3 totals 13 residues. CDR3 DNA: TGTGCCAGCAGTTTCAGGGAGGTCGGGGAGCTGTTTTTT. It is translated as CASSFREVGELFF.

The chain carries TRBV19 and TRBJ1-5, with 11 bases aligning to TRBD1. CDR1 and CDR2 from the germline V gene are LNHDA and SQIVND (reference sequence). This CDR3 is built from 18 residues. V lost 2 bases and J lost 2; bases outside the gene matches: 8. This CDR3 is CASSIRGQGGVRNQPQHF. For the CDR3, the DNA is TGTGCCAGTAGTATAAGGGGACAGGGGGGTGTTCGCAATCAGCCCCAGCATTTT. The variable domain in full, with the rest retrieved from reference TRBV19 and TRBJ1-5, is DGGITQSPKYLFRKEGQNVTLSCEQNLNHDAMYWYRQDPGQGLRLIYYSQIVNDFQKGDIAEGYSVSREKKESFPLTVTSAQKNPTAFYLCASSIRGQGGVRNQPQHFGDGTRLSIL.

The rearrangement links TRBV5-8 to TRBJ2-5, with D hard to call. This CDR3 has 14 amino acids. V dropped 3 bases and J dropped 2 bases, with 11 bases sitting between them. Germline V gene sequence: CDR1 SGHTS, CDR2 YDEGEE. Here the CDR3 DNA reads TGTGCCAGCAGCTCCCCCCCCCTTCAAGAGACCCAGTACTTC. This translates into CASSSPPLQETQYF.

This chain uses TRBV20-1 with TRBJ1-2, with D perhaps matching TRBD1 (5 bases). CDR1 and CDR2 (germline): DFQATT, SNEGSKA (reference sequence). The CDR3 totals 10 residues. Trimming stripped 4 bases from V and 10 bases from J, with 10 bases between. The CDR3 sequence: CSAMGDVYTF. CDR3 DNA: TGCAGTGCTATGGGGGACGTCTACACCTTC.

The chain has TRBV19 and TRBJ1-1, with a tentative D call TRBD1 (5 bases). V was cut by 5 bases and J by 0 bases, with 13 bases left in between. Germline lookup yields CDR1 LNHDA and CDR2 SQIVND (reference sequence). The CDR3 sequence is 15 residues long. The CDR3 region has the DNA TGTGCCAGTAGTCTGGAGGGGTCCGTGAACACTGAAGCTTTCTTT. Amino acids: CASSLEGSVNTEAFF.

The chain's CDR3 is CATSRDFRLAGGMPTSTQYF. CDR3 bases: TGTGCCACCAGCAGAGATTTCCGACTAGCGGGAGGTATGCCAACATCTACGCAGTATTTT. This chain links TRBV15 with TRBJ2-3, with 13 positions matching TRBD2. V shed 0 bases and J 8 bases; nucleotides not matched to a gene: 17. The CDR3 is made up of 20 amino acids. Germline CDR1 reads LNHNV; CDR2 reads YYDKDF (reference sequence).

This clone has a single count. This chain uses TRBV19 with TRBJ2-2, with TRBD2 identical over 12 bases. V trimming: 7 bases; J trimming: 7 bases; junction bases outside the gene matches: 7. The length of the CDR3 is 15 residues. Germline assignment: CDR1 LNHDA and CDR2 SQIVND (reference sequence). For the CDR3, the DNA is TGTGCCAGTAAAAGACTAGCGGGAGATAACGGGGAGCTGTTTTTT. It yields the protein CASKRLAGDNGELFF.

The rearrangement joins TRBV24-1 to TRBJ2-3; no definite D call. The CDR3 spans 15 residues. Germline-derived CDR1 and CDR2 are KGHDR and SFDVKD. V was clipped by 2 bases and J by 3 bases, with 11 bases between them. The CDR3 DNA is TGTGCCACCAGTGATTCTTCACGCCGGACAGATACGCAGTATTTT. Its translation: CATSDSSRRTDTQYF.

V is TRBV11-3 and J is TRBJ2-7, with D possibly called TRBD1 or TRBD2 (5 bases each). The CDR3 is made up of 13 amino acids. Trimming took off 3 bases at V and 4 bases at J, with 10 bases between the two ends. CDR1 is SGHNT, CDR2 YENEEA, per germline. The DNA for the CDR3 is TGTGCCAGCAGCTTCGGGACCTCTTACGAGCAGTACTTC. This codes for CASSFGTSYEQYF.

This clone was recorded only once. The chain couples TRBV27 to TRBJ1-6; TRBD1 is a possible D gene (6 bases). Germline CDR1 reads MNHEY; CDR2 reads SMNVEV (reference sequence). Trimming shortened V by 8 bases and J by 3 bases, and 11 bases separated the two germline ends. CDR3 length equals 14 residues. This chain's CDR3 is CASGTRIYNSPLHF. For the CDR3, the DNA is TGTGCCAGCGGGACAAGAATCTATAATTCACCCCTCCACTTT.

This chain joins TRBV7-8 and TRBJ2-3; a possible D gene is TRBD2 (5 bases). Germline CDR1 and CDR2: SGHVS and FQNEAQ. The V end was cut by 3 bases, the J end by 0 bases, with 10 bases between. CDR3 length: 15 residues. The CDR3 region has the DNA TGTGCCAGCAGCTTGCAAGCGGCTAGCACAGATACGCAGTATTTT. Encoded protein: CASSLQAASTDTQYF.

This clone was counted between two and nine times. The chain recombines TRBV7-5 with TRBJ2-3; the table assigns TRBD2, which was not confirmed against the DNA. TRBV7-5 represents a pseudogene. This CDR3 region has 15 residues. CDR3 sequence: CARSFGREDPDTQYF. CDR3 DNA: TGTGCCAGAAGCTTTGGGCGGGAGGACCCAGATACGCAGTATTTT.

V gene TRBV29-1 combines with J gene TRBJ2-5; 7 bases fit TRBD2. The CDR3 covers 13 residues. Germline loops: CDR1 SQVTM, CDR2 ANQGSEA. The V segment lost 7 bases and the J segment 4 bases; nucleotides outside the gene matches: 9. The CDR3 protein is CSGTRSGGETQYF. In DNA, the CDR3 is TGCAGCGGCACTAGATCGGGGGGAGAGACCCAGTACTTC.

This sequence joins TRBV28 and TRBJ2-1; D is undetermined. Looked up from germline, CDR1 is MDHEN and CDR2 is SYDVKM. The V end was cut by 5 bases, the J end by 4 bases, with 12 bases between. The CDR3 length is 14 residues. In DNA, the CDR3 is TGTGCCAGCAGTATAACCACAGATTACAATGAGCAGTTCTTC. Translated: CASSITTDYNEQFF.

The chain joins TRBV2 to TRBJ2-2; no reliable D call. The V end was cut by 5 bases, the J end by 3 bases, with 10 bases between. Germline loops: CDR1 SNHLY, CDR2 FYNNEI. CDR3 size: 14 residues. CDR3 amino acids: CASSLLADTGELFF. CDR3 nucleotide sequence: TGTGCCAGCAGTCTGTTGGCCGACACCGGGGAGCTGTTTTTT.

The chain couples TRBV20-1 to TRBJ2-7; 12 nucleotides agree with TRBD2. The CDR3 runs to 14 residues. CDR1 and CDR2 from the germline V gene are DFQATT and SNEGSKA (reference sequence). V was clipped by 3 bases and J by 7 bases; unmatched bases: 7. DNA of the CDR3: TGCAGTGCTAGTCAGGGACTAGCGGGTGGTGAGCAGTACTTC. Amino acid sequence: CSASQGLAGGEQYF.

V usage is TRBV29-1 and J usage is TRBJ2-5, with D possibly TRBD1 on 5 matching bases. This CDR3 region has 12 residues. Trimming left V 4 bases short and J 2 bases short, with 8 bases between. The germline CDR1 and CDR2 sequences are SQVTM and ANQGSEA. The CDR3, as DNA: TGCAGCGTTGGACAGCAACAAGAGACCCAGTACTTC. It translates to CSVGQQQETQYF.

J is TRBJ2-2 and V is TRBV2; tentative D call: TRBD2 (6 bases). With 5 bases removed from V and 2 bases from J, the gap between germline ends came to 9 bases. Germline V gene lookup returns CDR1 SNHLY and CDR2 FYNNEI. CDR3 size: 14 residues. The CDR3 loop is CASSSGPNTGELFF. CDR3 sequence (DNA): TGTGCCAGCAGTAGCGGGCCCAACACCGGGGAGCTGTTTTTT. Looking up the rest from reference TRBV2 and TRBJ2-2 gives the full variable domain: EPEVTQTPSHQVTQMGQEVILRCVPISNHLYFYWYRQILGQKVEFLVSFYNNEISEKSEIFDDQFSVERPDGSNFTLKIRSTKLEDSAMYFCASSSGPNTGELFFGEGSRLTVL.

The chain recombines TRBV25-1 with TRBJ1-5; D is ambiguous. This CDR3 contains 13 residues. The germline V and J ends were trimmed by 2 bases and 7 bases, with 9 bases remaining between them. Germline-derived CDR1 and CDR2 are MGHDK and SYGVNS. The CDR3 sequence is CASSEDGVQPQHF. The CDR3 region has the DNA TGTGCCAGCAGTGAAGACGGCGTCCAGCCCCAGCATTTT. Looking up the rest from reference TRBV25-1 and TRBJ1-5 gives the full variable domain: EADIYQTPRYLVIGTGKKITLECSQTMGHDKMYWYQQDPGMELHLIHYSYGVNSTEKGDLSSESTVSRIRTEHFPLTLESARPSHTSQYLCASSEDGVQPQHFGDGTRLSIL.

This chain links TRBV4-1 with TRBJ1-4; 9 positions match TRBD1. V shed 2 bases and J 8 bases; nucleotides not matched to a gene: 6. The CDR3 covers 15 residues. The germline V gene has CDR1 MGHRA and CDR2 YSYEKL. CDR3 sequence (DNA): TGCGCCAGCAGCCAAATTGACAGGGGGGAAGAAAAACTGTTTTTT. Translating gives CASSQIDRGEEKLFF.

The chain has TRBV5-4 and TRBJ2-1; TRBD2 is a possible D gene (6 bases). Per germline, CDR1 SGHNT and CDR2 YYREEE (reference sequence). This CDR3 is 16 amino acids long. Trimming took 3 bases from V and 1 from J, leaving 14 bases between them. CDR3 sequence: CASSSSRERSYNEQFF. CDR3 DNA: TGTGCCAGCAGCTCTTCACGGGAGCGGTCCTACAATGAGCAGTTCTTC.

The J gene is TRBJ1-4, the V gene TRBV10-3; D is unclear. This CDR3 region has 12 residues. Trimming took 2 bases from V and 8 from J, leaving 6 bases between them. Germline V lookup: CDR1 ENHRY, CDR2 SYGVKD. CDR3 residues: CAISEGREKLFF. The CDR3 bases are TGTGCCATCAGTGAGGGCCGGGAAAAACTGTTTTTT.

V gene TRBV30 combines with J gene TRBJ1-1; D remains ambiguous. The CDR3 is made up of 14 amino acids. Trimming took 8 bases from V and 4 from J, leaving 20 bases between them. CDR1 and CDR2 (germline): GTSNPN, SVGIG (reference sequence). CDR3 sequence reads: CATTSKVRFTEAFF. CDR3 DNA sequence: TGTGCCACTACCTCTAAAGTTCGGTTCACTGAAGCTTTCTTT.

This clone appeared a single time. The chain is built from TRBV28 and TRBJ1-5; D is unresolved. Germline values: CDR1 MDHEN, CDR2 SYDVKM. The CDR3 is 14 residues long. Trimming took 2 bases from V and 3 from J, leaving 8 bases between them. The CDR3 DNA is TGTGCCAGCAGTTTAGGGAGGGTCAATCAGCCCCAGCATTTT. It specifies CASSLGRVNQPQHF.

CDR3 amino acids: CASSEQGVNTEAFF. The CDR3 coding sequence is TGCGCCAGCAGCGAACAGGGTGTGAACACTGAAGCTTTCTTT. The chain joins TRBV5-1 to TRBJ1-1, with D possibly TRBD1 on 6 matching bases. Germline CDR1 is SGHRS and CDR2 is YFSETQ. This CDR3 is 14 amino acids long. Deletions cut 4 bases from V and 0 bases from J, with 10 bases between.

CDR3 sequence (DNA): TGTGCCAGCAAAGGGGAGGGATGGACCGGGGAGCTGTTTTTT. This encodes CASKGEGWTGELFF. V and J are TRBV7-2 and TRBJ2-2; the match to TRBD2 covers 7 bases. The germline V gene has CDR1 SGHTA and CDR2 FQGNSA. Trimming at V came to 7 bases and at J to 5 bases, leaving 7 bases not matched to a gene. CDR3 length equals 14 residues.